The clone carrying this T cell receptor (beta chain) was counted a few times. The antigen is not known. Germline V CDR1 and CDR2: LNHDA, SQIVND (reference sequence). Trimming took off 3 bases at V and 4 bases at J, with 13 bases between the two ends. The CDR3 extends over 15 amino acids. This sample is part of a study of PD-1 blockade in classical Hodgkin lymphoma. Study-level points and caveats: Those starting nivolumab under 1 year post-ASCT were excluded. Reports indicated that newly diagnosed patients had lower baseline TCR diversity than healthy donors did. CD4+ TCR diversity, unlike CD8+, climbed significantly by C4D1.

TCRdb keeps only in-frame clones here, not all; method: immunoSEQ multiplex PCR. The sample lists 47,000 or so clones; approximately 73% were seen once. Every patient was affected by relapse after autologous stem cell transplantation, while exposure to brentuximab vedotin was not uniform. This clonotype was obtained from a human donor with classical Hodgkin lymphoma. The chain uses TRBV19 and TRBJ1-5; D remains ambiguous. Sample: peripheral blood mononuclear cells (PBMCs), taken at baseline. The CDR3, as DNA: TGTGCCAGTAGTATGGGAGGGAGTTGGAATCAGCCCCAGCATTTT. It translates to CASSMGGSWNQPQHF.